What follows are 23 T cell receptor beta chains derived from one specimen sequenced in a study of blood T cells in healthy people across ages. A second PCR, run for roughly 7 to 11 cycles, used a sample-barcoded 5' primer plus a J-beta primer mix. One entry per CDR3 protein, called by TCRdb with MiXCR from the 5' RACE reads. The table lists approximately 790,000 distinct CDR3 sequences, around two thirds of them singletons, with 25% to 30% in the top ten. The sample comprised blood. Source of these receptors: a man under 40 in good health.

The chain combines TRBV10-3 with TRBJ2-2; no reliable D call. This CDR3 region has 15 residues. With 1 base removed from V and 4 bases from J, the gap between germline ends came to 10 bases. Germline values: CDR1 ENHRY, CDR2 SYGVKD. The CDR3 region is CAISELTWSTGELFF. The CDR3 nucleotides are TGTGCCATCAGTGAGTTAACTTGGAGCACCGGGGAGCTGTTTTTT.

This clonotype was observed a few times. This chain connects TRBV6-9 to TRBJ2-7; the match to TRBD1 covers 8 bases. There are 13 residues in the CDR3. V shed 8 bases and J 3 bases; nucleotides not matched to a gene: 6. The germline V gene encodes CDR1 MNHGY and CDR2 SVAAGI. This CDR3 is CASGDRTNYEQYF. Written as DNA, the CDR3 is TGTGCCAGCGGGGACAGGACGAACTACGAGCAGTACTTC.

Details on this clonotype: Compared with germline, one end of the junction differs, possibly owing to a read error. The chain has TRBV7-2 and TRBJ1-4; perhaps TRBD1 as D (6 bases). The CDR3 sequence is 14 residues long. Germline values: CDR1 SGHTA, CDR2 FQGNSA. The CDR3 region is CASSLGQANGKLFF. DNA for the CDR3: TGTGCCAGCAGCTTAGGACAGGCTAATGGAAAACTGTTTTTT.

The chain recombines TRBV25-1 with TRBJ1-2; the match to TRBD1 covers 12 bases. Per the germline V gene, CDR1 is MGHDK and CDR2 is SYGVNS. Unmatched junction bases numbered 8, after V lost 2 bases and J lost 10 bases. This CDR3 is 15 amino acids long. CDR3 region: CASSEIGTGGRDYTF. Written as DNA, the CDR3 is TGTGCCAGCAGTGAAATAGGGACAGGGGGCCGTGACTACACCTTC.

The chain is built from TRBV2 and TRBJ2-3, with a possible D match to TRBD2 (5 bases). Germline V gives CDR1 SNHLY, CDR2 FYNNEI. This CDR3 spans 15 amino acids. V was clipped by 2 bases and J by 5 bases, with 14 bases between them. The CDR3 reads CASSELALDGDTQYF. CDR3 coding DNA: TGTGCCAGCAGTGAATTAGCGCTGGACGGAGATACGCAGTATTTT. Together with reference TRBV2 and TRBJ2-3, the CDR3 gives the full variable domain: EPEVTQTPSHQVTQMGQEVILRCVPISNHLYFYWYRQILGQKVEFLVSFYNNEISEKSEIFDDQFSVERPDGSNFTLKIRSTKLEDSAMYFCASSELALDGDTQYFGPGTRLTVL.

The chain carries TRBV7-2 and TRBJ1-1, with 8 positions matching TRBD1. Unmatched junction bases numbered 9, after V lost 5 bases and J lost 7 bases. There are 14 residues in the CDR3. Germline V CDR1 and CDR2: SGHTA, FQGNSA. The CDR3 bases are TGTGCCAGCAGCACGGAACAGGGGGGAGGTGAAGCTTTCTTT. This codes for CASSTEQGGGEAFF. Full variable domain (missing parts from reference TRBV7-2 and TRBJ1-1): GAGVSQSPSNKVTEKGKDVELRCDPISGHTALYWYRQSLGQGLEFLIYFQGNSAPDKSGLPSDRFSAERTGGSVSTLTIQRTQQEDSAVYLCASSTEQGGGEAFFGQGTRLTVV.

This chain links TRBV24-1 with TRBJ2-1; TRBD2 matches 14 bases. CDR3 length equals 17 residues. Germline-derived CDR1 and CDR2 are KGHDR and SFDVKD. The junction had 9 bases not matched to a gene; V was cut back by 5 bases and J by 7 bases. The CDR3 nucleotides are TGTGCCACCAGTGGACTAGCGGGGGGGGCTTTGGATAATGAGCAGTTCTTC. Its translation is CATSGLAGGALDNEQFF.

V usage is TRBV20-1 and J usage is TRBJ2-6; TRBD2 agrees at 11 bases. This CDR3 region has 16 residues. V dropped 8 bases and J dropped 0; count of bases not matched to a gene: 6. CDR1 and CDR2 (germline): DFQATT, SNEGSKA (reference sequence). DNA for the CDR3: TGCAGTTTCCTAGCGGGGGGTTCCTCTGGGGCCAACGTCCTGACTTTC. Protein: CSFLAGGSSGANVLTF.

This clonotype was counted between two and nine times. The chain has TRBV5-6 and TRBJ1-5, with a tentative D call TRBD1 (5 bases). Trimming removed 4 bases at V and 0 bases at J, with 14 bases between. Per germline, CDR1 SGHDT and CDR2 YYEEEE. The CDR3 has 16 amino acids. The CDR3 here is CASSPGRFYSNQPQHF. The CDR3 coding sequence is TGTGCCAGCAGCCCGGGACGGTTCTATAGCAATCAGCCCCAGCATTTT.

This rearrangement joins TRBV4-3 to TRBJ2-6; D gene ambiguous. V dropped 0 bases and J dropped 0 bases, with 18 bases sitting between them. The CDR3 sequence is 20 residues long. The germline V gene encodes CDR1 LGHNA and CDR2 YSLEER. DNA of the CDR3: TGCGCCAGCAGCCAAGATCTGGGCTACTTGAAAAGCTCTGGGGCCAACGTCCTGACTTTC. It specifies CASSQDLGYLKSSGANVLTF.

The chain is built from TRBV6-1 and TRBJ1-2, with D perhaps TRBD1 (5 bases). Trimming left V 0 bases short and J 3 bases short, with 11 bases between. The CDR3 is 15 amino acids. The germline V gene encodes CDR1 MNHNS and CDR2 SASEGT. CDR3 DNA sequence: TGTGCCAGCAGTGAAGCAGGACACCTTGACTATGGCTACACCTTC. Its protein product is CASSEAGHLDYGYTF.

V gene TRBV29-1 combines with J gene TRBJ2-7; D is undetermined. This CDR3 has 14 amino acids. V was cut by 4 bases and J by 6 bases, with 19 bases left in between. Germline CDR1 SQVTM, CDR2 ANQGSEA. CDR3: CSVGFGQRISEQYF. CDR3 sequence (DNA): TGCAGCGTTGGCTTTGGGCAGAGGATTTCCGAGCAGTACTTC.

This rearrangement joins TRBV10-2 to TRBJ2-7, with D possibly TRBD2 on 5 matching bases. Germline CDR1 is WSHSY and CDR2 is SAAADI. V lost 3 bases, J lost 0 bases, and 12 bases lay in between. CDR3 length: 15 amino acids. Here the CDR3 DNA reads TGCGCCAGCAGTGAAATCGGGGTGAGCTCCTACGAGCAGTACTTC. It specifies CASSEIGVSSYEQYF.

The chain is built from TRBV7-9 and TRBJ2-7, with D tentatively TRBD1 (6 bases). The tail of the sequence fits TRBJ2-5 better, so the J call may be wrong. Germline CDR1 and CDR2: SEHNR and FQNEAQ (reference sequence). CDR3 length equals 19 residues. In DNA, the CDR3 is TGTGCCAGCAGCCTACGAATAAAAATAAATCCGGGACAAATGGAGACCCAGTACTTC. Its protein is CASSLRIKINPGQMETQYF.

The chain links TRBV12-3 or TRBV12-4 to TRBJ2-6; maybe TRBD1 (5 bases). V lost 5 bases and J lost 11, with 19 bases in between. The CDR3 runs 15 residues. The CDR3 nucleotides read TGTGCCAGCAGTCTCCACTCCAGGGAAAGGCACGTCCTGACTTTC. Translated, it gives CASSLHSRERHVLTF.

This clonotype was observed many times. This chain uses TRBV15 with TRBJ2-1; tentatively, D is TRBD1 (6 bases). V was cut by 0 bases and J by 6 bases, with 12 bases left in between. The CDR3 spans 15 residues. Per the germline V gene, CDR1 is LNHNV and CDR2 is YYDKDF (reference sequence). This CDR3 is CATSRDTGLGNEQFF. The CDR3 nucleotides are TGTGCCACCAGCAGAGATACAGGGTTGGGCAATGAGCAGTTCTTC.

The chain couples TRBV27 to TRBJ2-6; 9 bases fit TRBD1. Germline values: CDR1 MNHEY, CDR2 SMNVEV (reference sequence). The length of the CDR3 is 17 residues. After removal of 7 bases from V and 1 base from J, the junction contained 8 bases not matched to a gene. CDR3 DNA sequence: TGTGCCAGCAAGACGGACAGGGGAGGGTCTGGGGCCAACGTCCTGACTTTC. This codes for CASKTDRGGSGANVLTF.

The chain is built from TRBV20-1 and TRBJ2-1; D may be TRBD2 (5 bases). V lost 1 base and J 4 bases, leaving 11 bases between the germline ends. The germline V gene has CDR1 DFQATT and CDR2 SNEGSKA (reference sequence). CDR3 size: 14 residues. CDR3 sequence (DNA): TGCAGTGCTAGAGGAAGGACTGATTACAATGAGCAGTTCTTC. Amino acids: CSARGRTDYNEQFF.

In regard to this clonotype: At one end the junction does not follow the germline gene, possibly because of a read error. The genes are TRBV27 and TRBJ2-3; tentative D call: TRBD1 (6 bases). The CDR3 length is 14 residues. Germline V lookup: CDR1 MNHEY, CDR2 SMNVEV (reference sequence). Here the CDR3 reads CASTQMGAADAQYF. CDR3 DNA: TGTGCCAGTACTCAGATGGGGGCGGCAGATGCGCAGTATTTT.

This clonotype is a singleton in its sample. The J gene is TRBJ1-5, the V gene TRBV20-1; possible D gene TRBD1, 5 bases. The CDR3 consists of 12 residues. Trimming shortened V by 8 bases and J by 2 bases, and 10 bases separated the two germline ends. Germline V lookup: CDR1 DFQATT, CDR2 SNEGSKA (reference sequence). The CDR3 nucleotides are TGCAGTTCGACGACAGGCAATCAGCCCCAGCATTTT. Translating gives CSSTTGNQPQHF.

This clonotype was seen a handful of times. The chain couples TRBV29-1 to TRBJ2-3, with D possibly being TRBD1 (5 bases). The V end lost 4 bases, the J end lost 4 bases, and 12 bases lay between the germline ends. The CDR3 extends over 13 amino acids. Germline CDR1 SQVTM, CDR2 ANQGSEA. The DNA for the CDR3 is TGCAGCGTTGGTGGCAGGGCGTCAGATACGCAGTATTTT. This translates into CSVGGRASDTQYF.

To note about this clonotype: A junction end diverges from the germline sequence, so it may reflect a read error. The rearrangement joins TRBV2 to TRBJ2-2; D possibly corresponds to TRBD2 (5 bases). The germline CDR1 and CDR2 sequences are SNHLY and FYNNEI. The CDR3 runs 15 residues. The CDR3 reads CASSRSAAQTGELFF. The DNA for the CDR3 is TGTGCGAGCAGCCGTAGCGCAGCGCAAACCGGGGAGCTGTTTTTT. The variable domain in full, completed from reference TRBV2 and TRBJ2-2, reads EPEVTQTPSHQVTQMGQEVILRCVPISNHLYFYWYRQILGQKVEFLVSFYNNEISEKSEIFDDQFSVERPDGSNFTLKIRSTKLEDSAMYFCASSRSAAQTGELFFGEGSRLTVL.

The chain employs TRBV4-2 and TRBJ2-5, with 10 nucleotides matching TRBD2. Germline V gene lookup returns CDR1 LGHNA and CDR2 YNFKEQ. The CDR3 consists of 16 residues. V shed 0 bases, J shed 2 bases, and the junction held 3 bases outside the gene matches. The CDR3 region is CASSQDLAGVQETQYF. CDR3 DNA: TGTGCCAGCAGCCAAGATCTAGCGGGAGTTCAAGAGACCCAGTACTTC.